This record concerns one TCR beta chain sequence. These data come from a study of blood T cell repertoires in COVID-19. Across the whole study: Nucleic acid was either cDNA or gDNA, and it came from T cells, B-cell-depleted T cells, or PBMCs.

The CDR3 contains 14 residues. Trimming removed 3 bases at V and 7 bases at J, with 10 bases between. Germline assignment: CDR1 KGHSH and CDR2 LQKENI. Under the authors' procedure: Estimation of nucleated cell counts relied on the amplification of reference gene primers. Sequencing was performed with immunoSEQ multiplex PCR; in TCRdb, only in-frame clones are kept and a portion is missing. Clonal size and the V and J genes are those of that table, whereas D and trimming came from the DNA. The data show roughly 90,000 clones, 75% to 90% seen once. The rearrangement joins TRBV18 to TRBJ1-6, with D unclear. The TCR originated in a human donor with active COVID-19. The donor label of this sample is uncertain. Sequencing was performed on peripheral blood. Here the CDR3 DNA reads TGTGCCAGCTCACCCACGGGGAAAAATTCACCCCTCCACTTT. Its protein product is CASSPTGKNSPLHF.